Listed below are T cell receptor beta chains from one sample, sequenced in a study of T cell changes during pregnancy in multiple sclerosis. Sequencing was performed with immunoSEQ multiplex PCR; in TCRdb, only in-frame clones are kept and a portion is missing. The sample has some 44,000 clones; roughly 85% are singletons. The specimen comprised CD4+ T cells from peripheral blood mononuclear cells, sampled after pregnancy. Source of these receptors: a female donor with multiple sclerosis, enrolled in a pregnancy study. CDR3s include the opening cysteine and the closing phenylalanine or tryptophan. D genes are given only for firm matches. The listing skips clone size in some rows; elsewhere it reads once, few, many or a size class.

>TRBV29-1|13|TRBJ2-3|-|-
TGCAGCGTTGACCCTAGCGGCACAGATACGCAGTATTTT
CSVDPSGTDTQYF
>TRBV7-7|14|TRBJ2-7|-|-
TGTGCTAGCAGCTACTACACCCCAGTACCCGAGCAGTACTTC
CASSYYTPVPEQYF
>TRBV7-2|13|TRBJ2-5|once|TRBD2
TGTGCCAGCAGCCGCCCCGGGGGGGAGACCCAGTACTTC
CASSRPGGETQYF
>TRBV7-2|12|TRBJ1-1|-|-
TGTGCCAGCAGCTTAACCGGGATAAAAGCTTTCTTT
CASSLTGIKAFF
>TRBV2|13|TRBJ2-3|-|-
TGTGCCAGCTCGTTCCAGGGGGGAGATACGCAGTATTTT
CASSFQGGDTQYF
>TRBV9|16|TRBJ2-3|-|TRBD2
TGTGCCAGCAGCGTTACAGCGGGGGGGCAAACAGATACGCAGTATTTT
CASSVTAGGQTDTQYF
>TRBV20-1|11|TRBJ2-3|-|-
TGCAGTGCTAGGTTTCGGGATACGCAGTATTTT
CSARFRDTQYF
>TRBV25-1|15|TRBJ1-1|-|-
TGTGCCAGCAGTGAAGTTGACAGAGTCAACACTGAAGCTTTCTTT
CASSEVDRVNTEAFF
>TRBV7-2|13|TRBJ1-4|-|-
TGTGCCAGCAGCTTAGCGTATTCCGAAAAACTGTTTTTT
CASSLAYSEKLFF
>TRBV6-4|15|TRBJ1-5|-|-
TGTGCCAGCAGTGCAAGGGGGTTTAGAAATCAGCCCCAGCATTTT
CASSARGFRNQPQHF
>TRBV28|12|TRBJ1-2|-|-
TGTGCCAGCAGCCTTAGGGAGGATGGCTACACCTTC
CASSLREDGYTF
>TRBV7-9|15|TRBJ1-6|-|TRBD1
TGTGCCAGCAGCCCGAGCGGACAGGATAATTCACCCCTCCACTTT
CASSPSGQDNSPLHF
>TRBV5-1|15|TRBJ1-3|-|TRBD1
TGCGCCAGCAGCCAGGGGGGTTCTCCTGGAAACACCATATATTTT
CASSQGGSPGNTIYF
>TRBV30|11|TRBJ1-2|-|TRBD1
TGTGCCTCCGGGACAGGGGCCGGCTACACCTTC
CASGTGAGYTF
>TRBV9|16|TRBJ2-7|-|TRBD1
TGTGCCAGCAGCGTAGGGCCCAGACAGGGGGAGTACGAGCAGTACTTC
CASSVGPRQGEYEQYF
>TRBV13|14|TRBJ1-2|-|-
TGTGCCAGCACCACCATGGGAGGGGGGGATGGCTACACCTTC
CASTTMGGGDGYTF
>TRBV5-1|15|TRBJ1-2|-|TRBD1
TGCGCCAGCAGCTCCGTCACAGGGGGCGCCTATGGCTACACCTTC
CASSSVTGGAYGYTF
>TRBV7-8|12|TRBJ2-7|-|-
TGTGCCAGCAGCTTGTTTTCGTACGAGCAGTACTTC
CASSLFSYEQYF
>TRBV19|14|TRBJ1-1|once|-
TGTGCCAGTAGCGCCGACAGACGAACACTGAACGCTTTCTTT
CASSADRRTLNAFF
>TRBV5-1|19|TRBJ2-3|-|TRBD2
TGCGCCAGCAGCTTGGCCTGGCTAGCGGGGGGGCAATCCTCAGATACGCAGTATTTT
CASSLAWLAGGQSSDTQYF
>TRBV29-1|12|TRBJ1-1|-|-
TGCAGCGTTGAAGCCATGAACACTGAAGCTTTCTTT
CSVEAMNTEAFF
>TRBV6-1|17|TRBJ1-6|-|-
TGTGCCAGCAGTGAAGTGTTAAGAAAGGGGCGAAATTCACCCCTCCACTTT
CASSEVLRKGRNSPLHF
>TRBV19|13|TRBJ2-7|-|TRBD2
TGTGCCACCCGCCGGGGAGGGATGGACGAGCAGTACTTC
CATRRGGMDEQYF
>TRBV6-5|15|TRBJ2-5|-|TRBD2
TGTGCCAGCAGTTACTTGTTGACTAGCTTGGAGACCCAGTACTTC
CASSYLLTSLETQYF
>TRBV19|13|TRBJ1-2|-|TRBD1
TGTGCCAGTAGTCAGGACAGGCTGGATGGCTACACCTTC
CASSQDRLDGYTF
>TRBV11-3|12|TRBJ2-5|-|-
TGTGCCAGCAGCTTAAACGGGAGGACCCAGTACTTC
CASSLNGRTQYF
>TRBV15|13|TRBJ1-1|-|-
TGTGCCACCCGAATAAGGGGCAGCACTGAAGCTTTCTTT
CATRIRGSTEAFF
>TRBV18|15|TRBJ2-7|-|TRBD1
TGTGCCAGCTCACCCGGGACAGGAGACTCCTACGAGCAGTACTTC
CASSPGTGDSYEQYF
>TRBV6-1|13|TRBJ1-2|-|-
TGTGCCAGCAGTGAAATTGGGGGAGGGGGCTACACCTTC
CASSEIGGGGYTF
>TRBV19|14|TRBJ1-5|-|-
TGTGCCAGTAGTATTTTCAGGGGCAATCAGCCCCAGCATTTT
CASSIFRGNQPQHF
>TRBV11-2|15|TRBJ1-1|-|-
TGTGCCAGCAGACCGACAAGTACTAGGGTTGCTGAAGCTTTCTTT
CASRPTSTRVAEAFF
>TRBV9|15|TRBJ2-3|few|-
TGTGCCAGCAGCGCTACTTACTCTAGCACAGATACGCAGTATTTT
CASSATYSSTDTQYF
>TRBV5-6|16|TRBJ1-1|-|-
TGTGCCAGCACTGGGGAGCCCTACGATGAGGACACTGAAGCTTTCTTT
CASTGEPYDEDTEAFF
>TRBV9|14|TRBJ1-1|-|-
TGTGCCAGCAGCGGTTCCCTACCGGGGACTGAAGCTTTCTTT
CASSGSLPGTEAFF
>TRBV9|15|TRBJ1-1|-|-
TGTGCCAGCAGCCGAGCGGGACACCAGAACACTGAAGCTTTCTTT
CASSRAGHQNTEAFF
>TRBV15|17|TRBJ1-2|-|TRBD1
TGTGCCACCAGCAGAGATAAGGGGGCAGGGCGGGACTATGGCTACACCTTC
CATSRDKGAGRDYGYTF
>TRBV18|14|TRBJ1-6|-|-
TGTGCCAGCTCAGCTTCAGGGGAACGGTCACCCCTCCACTTT
CASSASGERSPLHF
>TRBV7-2|15|TRBJ2-5|-|TRBD1
TGTGCCAGCAGCCCAGGACAGGCGGGTAGAGAGACCCAGTACTTC
CASSPGQAGRETQYF
>TRBV29-1|10|TRBJ1-1|-|-
TGCGGCGGACAGAACACTGAAGCTTTCTTT
CGGQNTEAFF
>TRBV5-1|15|TRBJ2-7|-|TRBD2
TGCGCCAGCAGCGTTGCGGGGGGCCGCTCCTACGAGCAGTACTTC
CASSVAGGRSYEQYF
>TRBV18|15|TRBJ1-6|-|-
TGTGCCAGCTCACGAACTGGGGCCGACGGTTCACCCCTCCACTTT
CASSRTGADGSPLHF
>TRBV5-6|16|TRBJ2-1|-|TRBD2
TGTGCCAGCAGCGCTTTACTAGCGGGGCTTAACAATGAGCAGTTCTTC
CASSALLAGLNNEQFF
>TRBV28|12|TRBJ1-1|-|-
TGTGCCAGCAGGGGGGGAGATGATCTCGGTTTCTTT
CASRGGDDLGFF
>TRBV5-1|15|TRBJ1-1|-|-
TGCGCCAGCAGCGCCGACAGGTCTTGGGTCTCTGAAGCTTTCTTT
CASSADRSWVSEAFF
>TRBV23-1|16|TRBJ1-2|-|TRBD1
TGCGCCAGCAGCCGGGACAGGGGGAACCTTGGCTATGGCTACACCTTC
CASSRDRGNLGYGYTF
>TRBV19|15|TRBJ1-6|once|-
TGTGCCAGTAGTATCGGAGATACTTATAATTCACCCCTCCACTTT
CASSIGDTYNSPLHF
>TRBV7-3|16|TRBJ2-5|-|-
TGTGCCAGCAGCTTATCCCCCCAGGGTCCGTCGGAGACCCAGTACTTC
CASSLSPQGPSETQYF
>TRBV2|14|TRBJ2-1|-|-
TGTGCCAGCTCAGAAGGGGGGGAGTACAATGAGCAGTTCTTC
CASSEGGEYNEQFF
>TRBV7-9|13|TRBJ2-7|-|-
TGTGCCAGCAGCTCCCCCCCTACGAGTGAGCAGTACTTC
CASSSPPTSEQYF
>TRBV5-6|12|TRBJ1-1|-|-
TGTGCCAGCAGCTTGGACAGGACTGAAGCTTTCTTT
CASSLDRTEAFF
>TRBV27|16|TRBJ2-1|-|TRBD2
TGTGCCAGCAGTTTGGGCGGGGGGGCTTCCTACAATGAGCAGTTCTTC
CASSLGGGASYNEQFF
>TRBV7-2|14|TRBJ1-5|-|-
TGTGCCAGCGGAAGGGGGGGGGATAATCAGCCCCAGCATTTT
CASGRGGDNQPQHF